This T cell receptor (beta chain) was sequenced for a study of T cells in Graves' hyperthyroidism and ophthalmopathy. Study-wide results and caveats: Most thyroid-expanded clonotypes above 0.001 were also found in blood.

RNA transcripts were the template for amplifying TCR beta CDR3 regions. With the HTBI primer set, the TCR CDR3 went through a first round of RT-PCR. TCRdb re-derived calls from the multiplex PCR reads in MiXCR, one entry per CDR3 protein. The data hold about 640,000 distinct CDR3 sequences, with less than 25% observed a single time. Investigators excluded patients with uncontrolled infection, other autoimmune disease, pregnancy or lactation. The CDR3 has 17 amino acids. Trimming removed 4 bases at V and 0 bases at J, with 16 bases between. About this clonotype itself: Its antigen is not known.

The rearrangement joins TRBV12-3 or TRBV12-4 to TRBJ2-1; D call uncertain. Input material: blood. This clonotype was sampled from a man aged 25 to 40 with Graves' ophthalmopathy. The CDR3 is CASSYLFGGISYNEQFF. CDR3 nucleotide sequence: TGTGCCAGCAGTTATCTATTCGGCGGAATCTCCTACAATGAGCAGTTCTTC.